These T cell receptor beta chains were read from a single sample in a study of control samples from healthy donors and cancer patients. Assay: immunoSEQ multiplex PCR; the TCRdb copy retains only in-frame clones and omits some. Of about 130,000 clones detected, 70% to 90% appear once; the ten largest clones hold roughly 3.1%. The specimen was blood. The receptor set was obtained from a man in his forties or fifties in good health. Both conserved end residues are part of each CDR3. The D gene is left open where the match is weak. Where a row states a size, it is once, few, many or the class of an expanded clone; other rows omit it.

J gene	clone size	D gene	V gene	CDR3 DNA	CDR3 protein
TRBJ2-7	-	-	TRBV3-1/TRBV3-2	TGTGCCAGCAGCCAAGAAGGGTCAGGGGCCGAGCAGTACTTC	CASSQEGSGAEQYF
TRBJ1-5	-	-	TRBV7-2	TGTGCCAGCAGCTCTCAGGGGAGGGGTGGTCAGCCCCAGCATTTT	CASSSQGRGGQPQHF
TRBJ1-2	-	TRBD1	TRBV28	TGTGCCAGCAGTGGGGACAGGGATGGCTACACCTTC	CASSGDRDGYTF
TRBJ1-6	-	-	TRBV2	TGTGCCAGCAGTGAATCTGGGTATAATTCACCCCTCCACTTT	CASSESGYNSPLHF
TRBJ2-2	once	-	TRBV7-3	TGTGCCAGCAGCTTCGTGGGGGCCGCCGGGGAGCTGTTTTTT	CASSFVGAAGELFF
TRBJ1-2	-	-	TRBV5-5	TGTGCCAGCAGCTTGTCTCTTACGGGGGCTGTTCGTGGCTACACCTTC	CASSLSLTGAVRGYTF
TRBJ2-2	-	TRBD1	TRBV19	TGTGCCAGTAGGACAGGGGGCGTTAAAACCGGGGAGCTGTTTTTT	CASRTGGVKTGELFF
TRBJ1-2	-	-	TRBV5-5	TGTGCCAGCAGCTTGGGCGCGGACAACTATGGCTACACCTTC	CASSLGADNYGYTF
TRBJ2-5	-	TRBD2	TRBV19	TGTGCCAGTAGCCGACTAGCGGGGGGCCAAGAGACCCAGTACTTC	CASSRLAGGQETQYF
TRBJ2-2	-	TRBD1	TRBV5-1	TGCGCCAGCAACCGGGGGACAGGCACCGGGGAGCTGTTTTTT	CASNRGTGTGELFF
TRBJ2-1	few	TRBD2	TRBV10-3	TGTGCCATCAGCAGGACTAGCGGAAATGAGCAGTTCTTC	CAISRTSGNEQFF
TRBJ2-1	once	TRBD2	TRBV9	TGTGCCAGCAGCGTAGCTGGACTAGCGGGTTACAATGAGCAGTTCTTC	CASSVAGLAGYNEQFF
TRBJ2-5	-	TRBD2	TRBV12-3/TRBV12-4	TGTGCCAGCCGACAGCGGGGGAAAGAGACCCAGTACTTC	CASRQRGKETQYF
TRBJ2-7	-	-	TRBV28	TGTGCCAGCAGCCGCGGGACGCAGCTCTCCTACGAGCAGTACTTC	CASSRGTQLSYEQYF
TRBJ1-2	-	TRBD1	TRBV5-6	TGTGCCAGCAGTCGCGGACAGGTGGATGGCTACACCTTC	CASSRGQVDGYTF
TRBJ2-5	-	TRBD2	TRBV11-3	TGTGCCAGCAGCTTAATACCGGGACTAGCGGGTCAAGAGACCCAGTACTTC	CASSLIPGLAGQETQYF
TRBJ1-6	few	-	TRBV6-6	TGTGCCAGCAATACCCCGGGCGTCCACCTCCACTTT	CASNTPGVHLHF
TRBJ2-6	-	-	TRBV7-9	TGTGCCAGCACCCTCGGTTCGGCGGGACGGACTATCTCTGGGGCCAACGTCCTGACTTTC	CASTLGSAGRTISGANVLTF
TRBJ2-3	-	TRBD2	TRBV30	TGTGCCTGGAGTTCTGGCGGGGGGACAGATACGCAGTATTTT	CAWSSGGGTDTQYF
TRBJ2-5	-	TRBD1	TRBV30	TGTGCCTGGAGTAAGGGGGCAGAAGAGACCCAGTACTTC	CAWSKGAEETQYF
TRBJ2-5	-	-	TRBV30	TGTGCCTGGAGTGTAAACGGGGGCGGGGAGACCCAGTACTTC	CAWSVNGGGETQYF
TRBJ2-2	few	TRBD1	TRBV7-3	TGTGCCAGCAGCACAGGGGGGTCCGGGGAGCTGTTTTTT	CASSTGGSGELFF
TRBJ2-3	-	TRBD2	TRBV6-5	TGTGCCAGCAGCGTACTAGCGAGCACAGATACGCAGTATTTT	CASSVLASTDTQYF
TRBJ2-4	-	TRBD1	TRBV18	TGTGCCAGCTCACCGGGGACAGGGAACATTCAGTACTTC	CASSPGTGNIQYF
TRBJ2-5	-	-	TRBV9	TGTGCCAGCAGCGTAGGGCCGGCGACGTACCAAGAGACCCAGTACTTC	CASSVGPATYQETQYF
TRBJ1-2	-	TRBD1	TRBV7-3	TGTGCCAGCAGCGGCGGACAGGGGTGGAGTGGCTACACCTTC	CASSGGQGWSGYTF
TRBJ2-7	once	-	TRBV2	TGTGCCAGCAAAGAGATACAGGGTTCCTACGAGCAGTACTTC	CASKEIQGSYEQYF
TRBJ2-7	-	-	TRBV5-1	TGCGCCAGCAGCCTCGACAGGACCTACGAGCAGTACTTC	CASSLDRTYEQYF
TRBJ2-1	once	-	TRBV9	TGTGCCAGCAGCGGCCACCAAGCCCAGAGCTCCTACAATGAGCAGTTCTTC	CASSGHQAQSSYNEQFF
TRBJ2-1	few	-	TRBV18	TGTGCCAGCTCACGGGACTCAAACAATGAGCAGTTCTTC	CASSRDSNNEQFF
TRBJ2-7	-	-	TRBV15	TGTGCCACCAGCAGAGTTGGGACACTCTCCTACGAGCAGTACTTC	CATSRVGTLSYEQYF
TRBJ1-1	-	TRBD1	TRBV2	TGTGCCAGCAAAACAGGGGGGGGGACTGAAGCTTTCTTT	CASKTGGGTEAFF